This T cell receptor (beta chain) is drawn from a study of cytomegalovirus exposure and HLA in healthy donors. Background on the study: Unique TCRs numbering around 85 million, obtained from HLA-typed donors, made up an early data release. Notes on the study in general: Reportedly, cytomegalovirus status was diagnosed with high sensitivity and specificity. In a later analysis, at a false discovery rate of 0.05, about 17,000 TCR beta sequences matched HLA alleles. Earlier analysis yielded a pattern in which most TCR beta V segments were productive about 90% or about 30% of the time.

Concerning this clone: What it binds is unknown.

Researchers ran the PCR with 60 Vbeta and 13 Jbeta primers. TCRdb's table, derived via immunoSEQ multiplex PCR, lists solely in-frame clones and lacks some. The sample yields 43,000 or so clones, roughly 60% seen once. CDR3 size: 13 residues. In germline, CDR1 is SNHLY, CDR2 FYNNEI. V was clipped by 5 bases and J by 3 bases, with 11 bases between them. The V call is TRBV2, the J call TRBJ2-7, with a tentative D call TRBD1 (6 bases). Sample: PBMCs. The clonotype was recovered from a human donor in good health. The CDR3 protein is CASSSTGHYEQYF. CDR3 coding DNA: TGTGCCAGCAGTTCGACAGGACACTACGAGCAGTACTTC. Full variable domain (outside the CDR3, taken from reference TRBV2 and TRBJ2-7): EPEVTQTPSHQVTQMGQEVILRCVPISNHLYFYWYRQILGQKVEFLVSFYNNEISEKSEIFDDQFSVERPDGSNFTLKIRSTKLEDSAMYFCASSSTGHYEQYFGPGTRLTVT.